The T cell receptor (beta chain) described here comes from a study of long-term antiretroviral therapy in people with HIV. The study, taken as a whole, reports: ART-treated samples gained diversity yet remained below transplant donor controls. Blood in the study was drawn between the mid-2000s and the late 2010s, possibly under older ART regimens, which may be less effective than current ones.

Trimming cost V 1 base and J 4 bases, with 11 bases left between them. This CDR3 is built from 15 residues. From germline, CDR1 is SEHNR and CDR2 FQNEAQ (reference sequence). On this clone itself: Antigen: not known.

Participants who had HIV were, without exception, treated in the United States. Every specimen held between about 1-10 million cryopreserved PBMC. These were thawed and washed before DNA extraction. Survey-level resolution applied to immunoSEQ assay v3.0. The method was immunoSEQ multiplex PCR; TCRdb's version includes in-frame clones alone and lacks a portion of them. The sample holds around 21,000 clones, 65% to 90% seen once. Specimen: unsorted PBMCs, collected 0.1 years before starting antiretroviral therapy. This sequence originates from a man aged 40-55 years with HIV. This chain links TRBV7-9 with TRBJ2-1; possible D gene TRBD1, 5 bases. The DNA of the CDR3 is TGTGCCAGCAGCTTAGAGGGGATAAGGTACAATGAGCAGTTCTTC. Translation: CASSLEGIRYNEQFF.